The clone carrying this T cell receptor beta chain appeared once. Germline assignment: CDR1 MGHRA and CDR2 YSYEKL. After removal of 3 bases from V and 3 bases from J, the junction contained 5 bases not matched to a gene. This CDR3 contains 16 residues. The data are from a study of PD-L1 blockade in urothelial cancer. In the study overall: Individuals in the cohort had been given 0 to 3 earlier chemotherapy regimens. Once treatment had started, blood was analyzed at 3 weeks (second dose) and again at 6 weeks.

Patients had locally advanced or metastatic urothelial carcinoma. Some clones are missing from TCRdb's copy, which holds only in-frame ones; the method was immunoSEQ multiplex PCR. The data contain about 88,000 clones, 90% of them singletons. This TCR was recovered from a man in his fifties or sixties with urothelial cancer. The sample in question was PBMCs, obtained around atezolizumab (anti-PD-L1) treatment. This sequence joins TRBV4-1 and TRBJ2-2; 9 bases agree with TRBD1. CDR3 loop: CASSQVWDRDTGELFF. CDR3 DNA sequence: TGCGCCAGCAGCCAGGTTTGGGACAGGGACACCGGGGAGCTGTTTTTT.